Here is one T cell receptor beta chain with its context. These data come from a study of control samples from healthy donors and cancer patients. Profiled with immunoSEQ multiplex PCR; TCRdb holds only in-frame clones, not every one. The data show around 80,000 clones, just under 90% seen once. The clonotype comes from a man aged 50 to 59 in good health. The sequencing input was blood.

The CDR3 nucleotides read TGTGCCAGTAGTGCAGGGGGCAGGGACTATGGCTACACCTTC. Its protein product is CASSAGGRDYGYTF. The genes are TRBV19 and TRBJ1-2; 8 bases align to TRBD1. This CDR3 comprises 14 residues. Trimming at V came to 5 bases and at J to 3 bases, leaving 5 bases not matched to a gene. Germline V gene data show CDR1 as LNHDA and CDR2 as SQIVND (reference sequence). Full variable domain (outside the CDR3, taken from reference TRBV19 and TRBJ1-2): DGGITQSPKYLFRKEGQNVTLSCEQNLNHDAMYWYRQDPGQGLRLIYYSQIVNDFQKGDIAEGYSVSREKKESFPLTVTSAQKNPTAFYLCASSAGGRDYGYTFGSGTRLTVV.